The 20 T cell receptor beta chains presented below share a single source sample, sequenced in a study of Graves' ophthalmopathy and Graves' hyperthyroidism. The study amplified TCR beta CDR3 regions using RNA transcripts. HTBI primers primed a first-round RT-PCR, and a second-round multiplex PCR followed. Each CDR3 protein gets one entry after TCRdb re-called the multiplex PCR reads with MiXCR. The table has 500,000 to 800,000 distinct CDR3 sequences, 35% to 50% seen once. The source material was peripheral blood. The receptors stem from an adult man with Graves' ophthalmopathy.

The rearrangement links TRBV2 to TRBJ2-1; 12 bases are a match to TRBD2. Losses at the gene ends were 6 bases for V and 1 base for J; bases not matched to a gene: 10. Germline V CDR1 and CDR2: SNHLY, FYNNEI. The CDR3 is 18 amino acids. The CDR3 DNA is TGTGCCAGCAGCCGACTAGCGGGAGTGCCCATTTCCTACAATGAGCAGTTCTTC. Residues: CASSRLAGVPISYNEQFF.

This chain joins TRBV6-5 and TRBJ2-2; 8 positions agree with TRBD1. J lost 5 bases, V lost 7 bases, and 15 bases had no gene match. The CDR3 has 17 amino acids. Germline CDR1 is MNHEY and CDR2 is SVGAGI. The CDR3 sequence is CASTPGPGGVGTGELFF. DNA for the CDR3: TGTGCCAGCACCCCAGGTCCAGGGGGCGTAGGGACCGGGGAGCTGTTTTTT.

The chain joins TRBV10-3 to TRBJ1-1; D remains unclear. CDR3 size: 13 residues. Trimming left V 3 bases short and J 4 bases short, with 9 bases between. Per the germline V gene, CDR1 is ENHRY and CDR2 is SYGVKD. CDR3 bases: TGTGCCATCAGTGAAGCGGGGAGCACTGAAGCTTTCTTT. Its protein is CAISEAGSTEAFF.

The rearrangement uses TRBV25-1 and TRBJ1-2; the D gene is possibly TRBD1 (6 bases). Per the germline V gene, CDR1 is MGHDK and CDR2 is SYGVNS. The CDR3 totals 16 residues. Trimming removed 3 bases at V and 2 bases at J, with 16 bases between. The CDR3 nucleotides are TGTGCCAGCAGTGAGGGGGCGGGGGGGCGAAACTATGGCTACACCTTC. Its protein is CASSEGAGGRNYGYTF.

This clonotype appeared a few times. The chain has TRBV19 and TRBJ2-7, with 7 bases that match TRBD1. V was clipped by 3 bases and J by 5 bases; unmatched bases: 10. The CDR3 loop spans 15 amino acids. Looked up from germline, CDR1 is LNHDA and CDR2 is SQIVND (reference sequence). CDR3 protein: CASSIPGQPANEQYF. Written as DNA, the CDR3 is TGTGCCAGTAGTATTCCGGGACAGCCCGCTAACGAGCAGTACTTC.

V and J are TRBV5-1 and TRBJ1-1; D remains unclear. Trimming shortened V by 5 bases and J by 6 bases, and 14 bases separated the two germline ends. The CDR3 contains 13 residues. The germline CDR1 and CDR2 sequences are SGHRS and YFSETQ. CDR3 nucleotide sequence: TGCGCCAGCAGGTCGGTATCAGTCCCTGAAGCTTTCTTT. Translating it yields CASRSVSVPEAFF.

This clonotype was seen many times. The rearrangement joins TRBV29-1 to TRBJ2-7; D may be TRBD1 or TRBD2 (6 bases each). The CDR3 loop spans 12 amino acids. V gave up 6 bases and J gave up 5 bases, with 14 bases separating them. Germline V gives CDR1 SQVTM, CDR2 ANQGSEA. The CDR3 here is CSVAGGGDEQYF. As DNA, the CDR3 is TGCAGCGTCGCAGGAGGGGGTGACGAGCAGTACTTC.

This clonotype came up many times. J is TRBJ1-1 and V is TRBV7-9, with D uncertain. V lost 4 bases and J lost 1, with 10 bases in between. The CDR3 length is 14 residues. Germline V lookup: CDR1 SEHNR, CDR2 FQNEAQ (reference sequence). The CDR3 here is CASSSGWGNTEAFF. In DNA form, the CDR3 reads TGTGCCAGCAGCTCCGGGTGGGGGAACACTGAAGCTTTCTTT.

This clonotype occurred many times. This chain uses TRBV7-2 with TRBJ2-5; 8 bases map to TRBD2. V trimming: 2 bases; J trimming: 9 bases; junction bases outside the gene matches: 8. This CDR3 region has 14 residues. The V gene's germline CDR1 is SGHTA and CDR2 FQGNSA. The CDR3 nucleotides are TGTGCCAGCAGCTTACAGTCGACAGCGGGGGCCCAGTACTTC. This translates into CASSLQSTAGAQYF.

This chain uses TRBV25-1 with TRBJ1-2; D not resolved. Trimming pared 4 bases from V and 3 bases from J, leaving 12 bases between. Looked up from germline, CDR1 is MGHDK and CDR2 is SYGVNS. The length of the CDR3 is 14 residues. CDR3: CASSASLSHYGYTF. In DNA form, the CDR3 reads TGTGCCAGCAGTGCTAGTCTCTCCCACTATGGCTACACCTTC.

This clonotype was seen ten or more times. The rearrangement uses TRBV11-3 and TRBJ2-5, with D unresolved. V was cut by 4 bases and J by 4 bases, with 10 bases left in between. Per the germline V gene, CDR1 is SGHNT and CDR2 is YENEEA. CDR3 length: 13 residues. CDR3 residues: CASSSRTAETQYF. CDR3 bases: TGTGCCAGCAGCTCCCGCACCGCAGAGACCCAGTACTTC.

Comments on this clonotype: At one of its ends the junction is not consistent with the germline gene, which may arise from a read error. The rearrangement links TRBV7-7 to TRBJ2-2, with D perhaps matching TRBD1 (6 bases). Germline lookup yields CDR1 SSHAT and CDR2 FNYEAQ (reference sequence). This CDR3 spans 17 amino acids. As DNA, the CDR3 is TGTGCTAGCAGCCCATCCCCCAGGGGCCCTTGGACCGGGGAGCTGTTTTTT. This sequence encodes CASSPSPRGPWTGELFF.

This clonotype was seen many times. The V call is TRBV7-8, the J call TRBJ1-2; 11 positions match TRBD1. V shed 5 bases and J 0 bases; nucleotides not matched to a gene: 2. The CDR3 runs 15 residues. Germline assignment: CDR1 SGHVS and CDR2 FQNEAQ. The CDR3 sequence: CASSPGQGANYGYTF. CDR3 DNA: TGTGCCAGCAGCCCGGGACAGGGGGCTAACTATGGCTACACCTTC.

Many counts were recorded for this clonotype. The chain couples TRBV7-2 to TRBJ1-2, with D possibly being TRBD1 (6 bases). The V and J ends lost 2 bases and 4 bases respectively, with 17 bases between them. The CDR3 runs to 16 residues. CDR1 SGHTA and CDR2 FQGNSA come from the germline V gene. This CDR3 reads CASSLSMGAPIYGYTF. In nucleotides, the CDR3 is TGTGCCAGCAGCTTAAGCATGGGGGCGCCGATCTATGGCTACACCTTC.

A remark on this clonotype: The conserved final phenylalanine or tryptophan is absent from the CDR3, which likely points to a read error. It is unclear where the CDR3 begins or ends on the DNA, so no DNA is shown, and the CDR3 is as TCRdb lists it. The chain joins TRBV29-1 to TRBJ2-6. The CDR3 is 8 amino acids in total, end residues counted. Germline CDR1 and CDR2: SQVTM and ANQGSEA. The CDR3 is CSVEDLTS.

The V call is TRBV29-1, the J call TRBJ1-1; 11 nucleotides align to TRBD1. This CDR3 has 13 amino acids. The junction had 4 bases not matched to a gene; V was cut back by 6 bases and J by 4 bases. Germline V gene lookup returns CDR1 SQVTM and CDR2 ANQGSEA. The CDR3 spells CSVRTGGGTEAFF. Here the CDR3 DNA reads TGCAGCGTCCGGACAGGGGGCGGCACTGAAGCTTTCTTT.

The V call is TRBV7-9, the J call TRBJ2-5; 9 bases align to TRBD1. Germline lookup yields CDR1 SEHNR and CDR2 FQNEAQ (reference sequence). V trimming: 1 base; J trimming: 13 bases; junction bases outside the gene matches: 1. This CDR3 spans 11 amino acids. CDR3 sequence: CASSLEGQGYF. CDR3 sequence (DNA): TGTGCCAGCAGCTTAGAGGGACAGGGGTACTTC.

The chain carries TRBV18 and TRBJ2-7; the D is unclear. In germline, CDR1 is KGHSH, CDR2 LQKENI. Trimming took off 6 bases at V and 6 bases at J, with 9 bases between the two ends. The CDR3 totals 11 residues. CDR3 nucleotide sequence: TGTGCCAGCTCCCAACCCCCCGAGCAGTACTTC. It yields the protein CASSQPPEQYF.

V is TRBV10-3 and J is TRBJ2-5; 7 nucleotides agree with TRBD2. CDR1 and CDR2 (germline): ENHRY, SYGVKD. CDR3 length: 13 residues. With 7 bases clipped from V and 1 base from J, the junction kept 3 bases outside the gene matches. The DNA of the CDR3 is TGTGCCATCACCTCTAGCGGCCAAGAGACCCAGTACTTC. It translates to CAITSSGQETQYF.

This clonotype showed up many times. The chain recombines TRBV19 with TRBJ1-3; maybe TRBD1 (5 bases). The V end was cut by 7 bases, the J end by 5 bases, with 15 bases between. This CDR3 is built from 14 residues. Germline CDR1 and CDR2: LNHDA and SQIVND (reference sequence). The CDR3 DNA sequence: TGTGCCAGTAAGGCGGGGGACTCCAGAAACACCATATATTTT. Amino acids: CASKAGDSRNTIYF. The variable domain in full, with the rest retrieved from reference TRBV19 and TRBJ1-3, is DGGITQSPKYLFRKEGQNVTLSCEQNLNHDAMYWYRQDPGQGLRLIYYSQIVNDFQKGDIAEGYSVSREKKESFPLTVTSAQKNPTAFYLCASKAGDSRNTIYFGEGSWLTVV.